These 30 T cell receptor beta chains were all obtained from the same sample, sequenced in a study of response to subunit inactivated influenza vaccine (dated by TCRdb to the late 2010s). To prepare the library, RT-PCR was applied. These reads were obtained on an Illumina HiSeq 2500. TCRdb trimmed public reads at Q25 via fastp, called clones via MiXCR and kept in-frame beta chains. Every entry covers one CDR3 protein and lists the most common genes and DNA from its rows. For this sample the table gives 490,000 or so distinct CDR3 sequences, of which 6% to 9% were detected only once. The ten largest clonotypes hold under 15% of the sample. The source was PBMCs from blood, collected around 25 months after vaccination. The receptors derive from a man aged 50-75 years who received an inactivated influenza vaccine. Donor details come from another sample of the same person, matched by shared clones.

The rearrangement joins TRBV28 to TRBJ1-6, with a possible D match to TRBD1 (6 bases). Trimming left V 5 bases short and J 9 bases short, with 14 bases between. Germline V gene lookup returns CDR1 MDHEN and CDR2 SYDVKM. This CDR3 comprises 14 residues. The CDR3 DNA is TGTGCCAGCAGTCCAGACAGGAAAAGTTCACCCCTCCACTTT. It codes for CASSPDRKSSPLHF. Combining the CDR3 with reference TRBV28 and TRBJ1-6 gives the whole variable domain DVKVTQSSRYLVKRTGEKVFLECVQDMDHENMFWYRQDPGLGLRLIYFSYDVKMKEKGDIPEGYSVSREKKERFSLILESASTNQTSMYLCASSPDRKSSPLHFGNGTRLTVT.

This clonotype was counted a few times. For the CDR3, the DNA is TGCGCCAGCTCGGGTCCCGGGACCAAGAACACTGAAGCTTTCTTT. Amino acid sequence: CASSGPGTKNTEAFF. The chain couples TRBV5-1 to TRBJ1-1; a weak D match, TRBD1 (5 bases). Trimming took 7 bases from V and 1 from J, leaving 17 bases between them. CDR3 length: 15 amino acids. Germline CDR1 SGHRS, CDR2 YFSETQ.

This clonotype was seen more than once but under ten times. This CDR3 reads CASSQVGGGAYGYTF. The CDR3 nucleotides read TGCGCCAGCAGCCAAGTGGGAGGGGGAGCCTATGGCTACACCTTC. This chain links TRBV4-1 with TRBJ1-2; maybe TRBD1 (6 bases). With 1 base removed from V and 4 bases from J, the gap between germline ends came to 13 bases. CDR1 is MGHRA and CDR2 is YSYEKL in the germline V gene. The CDR3 runs to 15 residues.

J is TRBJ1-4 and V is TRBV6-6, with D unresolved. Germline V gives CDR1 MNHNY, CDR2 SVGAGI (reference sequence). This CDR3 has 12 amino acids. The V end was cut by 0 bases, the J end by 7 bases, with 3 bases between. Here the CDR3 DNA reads TGTGCCAGCAGTTACTCGGGTGAAAAACTGTTTTTT. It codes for CASSYSGEKLFF.

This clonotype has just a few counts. The CDR3 DNA is TGCAGTGCTAGAGCAGGGGGGGAACTAGCGGGAGTCTACGAGCAGTACTTC. Translated, it gives CSARAGGELAGVYEQYF. The chain uses TRBV20-1 and TRBJ2-7; TRBD2 agrees at 11 bases. After removal of 1 base from V and 3 bases from J, the junction contained 11 bases not matched to a gene. Germline assignment: CDR1 DFQATT and CDR2 SNEGSKA (reference sequence). There are 17 residues in the CDR3.

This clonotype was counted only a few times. CDR3 sequence reads: CASSLFGGGAHEQFF. For the CDR3, the DNA is TGTGCCAGCAGCTTATTCGGCGGGGGGGCTCATGAGCAGTTCTTC. V gene TRBV7-2 combines with J gene TRBJ2-1; 9 positions agree with TRBD2. Germline CDR1 reads SGHTA; CDR2 reads FQGNSA. The CDR3 loop spans 15 amino acids. V lost 2 bases and J lost 8; bases outside the gene matches: 7. Supplemented by reference TRBV7-2 and TRBJ2-1, the full variable domain reads GAGVSQSPSNKVTEKGKDVELRCDPISGHTALYWYRQSLGQGLEFLIYFQGNSAPDKSGLPSDRFSAERTGGSVSTLTIQRTQQEDSAVYLCASSLFGGGAHEQFFGPGTRLTVL.

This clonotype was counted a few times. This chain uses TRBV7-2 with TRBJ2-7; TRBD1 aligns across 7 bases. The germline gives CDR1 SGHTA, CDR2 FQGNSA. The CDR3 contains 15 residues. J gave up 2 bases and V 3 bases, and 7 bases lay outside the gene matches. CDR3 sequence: CASSFYRGPTYEQYF. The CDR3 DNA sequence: TGTGCCAGCAGCTTTTACAGGGGCCCCACCTACGAGCAGTACTTC.

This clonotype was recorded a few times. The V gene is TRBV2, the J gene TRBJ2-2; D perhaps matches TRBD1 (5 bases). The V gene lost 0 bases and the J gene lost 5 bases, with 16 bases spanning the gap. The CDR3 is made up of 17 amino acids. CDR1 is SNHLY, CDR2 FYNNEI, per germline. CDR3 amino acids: CASSEALAQGWTGELFF. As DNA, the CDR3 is TGTGCCAGCAGTGAAGCGCTTGCGCAGGGATGGACCGGGGAGCTGTTTTTT.

CDR3 loop: CASRRDYEQFF. The CDR3 DNA reads TGCGCCAGCAGGCGGGACTACGAGCAGTTCTTC. This chain uses TRBV5-1 with TRBJ2-1, with 7 nucleotides matching TRBD2. Trimming cost V 5 bases and J 10 bases; bases outside gene matches: 3. This CDR3 region has 11 residues. The germline CDR1 and CDR2 sequences are SGHRS and YFSETQ.

CDR3 nucleotide sequence: TGTGCCAGCGACCCGCGGTCGGACTCCTACGAGCAGTACTTC. This translates into CASDPRSDSYEQYF. The chain is built from TRBV7-2 and TRBJ2-7; D remains ambiguous. V was shortened by 8 bases and J by 0 bases, with 14 bases between the two germline ends. CDR1 SGHTA and CDR2 FQGNSA come from the germline V gene. There are 14 residues in the CDR3.

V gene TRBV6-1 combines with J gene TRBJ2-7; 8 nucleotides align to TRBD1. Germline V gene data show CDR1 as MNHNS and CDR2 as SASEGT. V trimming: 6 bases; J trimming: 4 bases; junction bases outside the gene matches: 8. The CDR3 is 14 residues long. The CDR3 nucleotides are TGTGCCAGCAGACGGACAGGGTCGTGGTACGAGCAGTACTTC. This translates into CASRRTGSWYEQYF.

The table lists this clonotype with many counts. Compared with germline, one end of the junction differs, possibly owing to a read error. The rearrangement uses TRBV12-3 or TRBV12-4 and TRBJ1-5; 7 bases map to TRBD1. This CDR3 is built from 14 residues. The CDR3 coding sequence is TGCGCCAGCAGCTTGCGACAGGGTGATCAGCCCCAGCATTTT. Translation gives CASSLRQGDQPQHF.

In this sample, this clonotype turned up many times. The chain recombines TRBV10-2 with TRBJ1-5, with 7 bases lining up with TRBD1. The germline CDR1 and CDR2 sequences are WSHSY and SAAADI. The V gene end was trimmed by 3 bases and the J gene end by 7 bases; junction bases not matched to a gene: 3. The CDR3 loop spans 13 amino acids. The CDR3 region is CASSDGGGQPQHF. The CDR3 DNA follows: TGCGCCAGCAGTGACGGAGGGGGCCAGCCCCAGCATTTT.

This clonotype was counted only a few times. The chain's CDR3 is CAWSGLRTGGESYEQYF. The CDR3 DNA reads TGTGCCTGGAGTGGATTAAGGACAGGGGGCGAGTCCTACGAGCAGTACTTC. The rearrangement joins TRBV30 to TRBJ2-7, with 11 bases lining up with TRBD1. With 1 base clipped from V and 1 base from J, the junction kept 9 bases outside the gene matches. Germline V gene sequence: CDR1 GTSNPN, CDR2 SVGIG (reference sequence). This CDR3 has 17 residues.

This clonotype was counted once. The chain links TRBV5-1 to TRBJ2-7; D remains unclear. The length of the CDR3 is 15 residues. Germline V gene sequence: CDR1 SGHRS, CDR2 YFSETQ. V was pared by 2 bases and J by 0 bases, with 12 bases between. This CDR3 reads CASSFAQVSSYEQYF. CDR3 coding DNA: TGCGCCAGCAGCTTTGCTCAGGTTAGCTCCTACGAGCAGTACTTC.

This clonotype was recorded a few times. This chain's CDR3 is CSASRDRGPYEQYF. The DNA of the CDR3 is TGCAGCGCCTCCCGGGACAGGGGTCCCTACGAGCAGTACTTC. The chain is built from TRBV29-1 and TRBJ2-7, with 10 nucleotides matching TRBD1. Germline V lookup: CDR1 SQVTM, CDR2 ANQGSEA. This CDR3 has 14 amino acids. V shed 7 bases and J 2 bases; nucleotides not matched to a gene: 8.

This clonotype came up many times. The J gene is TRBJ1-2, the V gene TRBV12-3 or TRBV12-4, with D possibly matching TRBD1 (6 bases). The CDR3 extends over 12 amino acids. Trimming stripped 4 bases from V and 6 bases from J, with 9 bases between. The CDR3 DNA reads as TGTGCCAGCAGTTCCCCAGGGGATGGCTACACCTTC. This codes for CASSSPGDGYTF.

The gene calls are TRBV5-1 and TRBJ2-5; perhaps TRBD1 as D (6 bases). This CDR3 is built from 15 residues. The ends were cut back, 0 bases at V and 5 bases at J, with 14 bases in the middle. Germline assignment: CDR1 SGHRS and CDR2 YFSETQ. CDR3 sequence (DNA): TGCGCCAGCAGCTTGGCCGTGACAGGAGGCGAGACCCAGTACTTC. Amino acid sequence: CASSLAVTGGETQYF.

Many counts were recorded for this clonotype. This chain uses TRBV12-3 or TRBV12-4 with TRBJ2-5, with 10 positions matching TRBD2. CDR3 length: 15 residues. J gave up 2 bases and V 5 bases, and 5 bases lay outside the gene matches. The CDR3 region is CASSRTSGTQETQYF. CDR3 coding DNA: TGTGCCAGCAGTCGGACTAGCGGTACACAAGAGACCCAGTACTTC.

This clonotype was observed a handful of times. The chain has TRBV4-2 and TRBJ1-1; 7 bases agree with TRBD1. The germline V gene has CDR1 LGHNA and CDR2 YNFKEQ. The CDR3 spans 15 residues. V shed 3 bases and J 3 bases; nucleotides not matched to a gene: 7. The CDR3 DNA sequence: TGTGCCAGCAGCCAGGGCGGGACAGCTGACACTGAAGCTTTCTTT. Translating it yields CASSQGGTADTEAFF.

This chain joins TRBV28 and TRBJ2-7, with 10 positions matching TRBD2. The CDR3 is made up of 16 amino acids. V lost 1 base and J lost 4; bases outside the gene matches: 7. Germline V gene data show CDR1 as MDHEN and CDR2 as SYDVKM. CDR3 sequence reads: CASSLSPEREGYEQYF. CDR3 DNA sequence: TGTGCCAGCAGTTTATCGCCAGAGCGGGAGGGTTACGAGCAGTACTTC.

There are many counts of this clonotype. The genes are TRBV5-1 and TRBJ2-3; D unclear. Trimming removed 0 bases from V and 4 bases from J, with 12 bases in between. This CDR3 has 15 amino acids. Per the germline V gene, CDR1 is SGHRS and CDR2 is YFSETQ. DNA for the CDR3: TGCGCCAGCAGCTTGGCTAGAAAACTGGCAGATACGCAGTATTTT. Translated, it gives CASSLARKLADTQYF.

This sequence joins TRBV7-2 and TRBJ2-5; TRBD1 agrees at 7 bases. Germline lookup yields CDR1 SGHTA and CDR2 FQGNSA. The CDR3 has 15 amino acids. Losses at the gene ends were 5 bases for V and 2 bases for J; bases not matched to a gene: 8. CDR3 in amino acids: CASSTGTAIQETQYF. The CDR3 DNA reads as TGTGCCAGCAGCACCGGGACAGCGATACAAGAGACCCAGTACTTC.

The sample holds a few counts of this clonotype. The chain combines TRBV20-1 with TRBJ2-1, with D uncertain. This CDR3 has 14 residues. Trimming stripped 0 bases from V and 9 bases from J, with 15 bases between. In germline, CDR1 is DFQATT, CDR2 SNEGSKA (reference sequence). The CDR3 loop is CSARDSVRLFEQFF. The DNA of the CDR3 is TGCAGTGCTAGAGACTCGGTTCGCTTGTTTGAGCAGTTCTTC.

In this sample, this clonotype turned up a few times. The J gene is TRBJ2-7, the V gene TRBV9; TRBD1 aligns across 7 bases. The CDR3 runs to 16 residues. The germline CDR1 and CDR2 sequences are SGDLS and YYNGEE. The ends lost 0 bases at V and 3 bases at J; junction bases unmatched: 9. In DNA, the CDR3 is TGTGCCAGCAGCGTAGACGTTTTGACAGGGAGCTACGAGCAGTACTTC. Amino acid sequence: CASSVDVLTGSYEQYF.

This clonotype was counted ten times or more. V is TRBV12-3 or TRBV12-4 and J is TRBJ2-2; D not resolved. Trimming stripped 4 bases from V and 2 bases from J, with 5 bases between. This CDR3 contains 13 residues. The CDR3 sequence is CASSSYNTGELFF. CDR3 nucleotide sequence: TGTGCCAGCAGTTCTTACAACACCGGGGAGCTGTTTTTT.

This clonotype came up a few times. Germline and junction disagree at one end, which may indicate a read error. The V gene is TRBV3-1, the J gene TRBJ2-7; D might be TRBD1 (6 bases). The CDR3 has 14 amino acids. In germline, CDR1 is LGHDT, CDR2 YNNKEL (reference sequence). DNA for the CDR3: TGTGCCAGCAGCCAAGATGGCCTGGGGGCCGAGCAATACTTC. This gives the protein CASSQDGLGAEQYF.

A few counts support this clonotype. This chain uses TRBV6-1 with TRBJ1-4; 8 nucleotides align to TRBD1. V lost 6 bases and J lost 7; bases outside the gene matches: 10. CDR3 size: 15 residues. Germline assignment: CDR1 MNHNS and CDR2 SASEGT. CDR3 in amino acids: CASRQWQGAGEKLFF. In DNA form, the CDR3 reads TGTGCCAGCAGACAGTGGCAGGGGGCTGGTGAAAAACTGTTTTTT.

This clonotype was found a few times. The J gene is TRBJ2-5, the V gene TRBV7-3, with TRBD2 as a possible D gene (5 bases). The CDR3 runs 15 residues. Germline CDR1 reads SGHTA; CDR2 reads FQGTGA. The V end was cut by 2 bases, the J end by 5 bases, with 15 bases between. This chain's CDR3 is CASSLVAGIEETQYF. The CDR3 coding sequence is TGTGCCAGCAGCTTAGTGGCCGGGATCGAGGAGACCCAGTACTTC.

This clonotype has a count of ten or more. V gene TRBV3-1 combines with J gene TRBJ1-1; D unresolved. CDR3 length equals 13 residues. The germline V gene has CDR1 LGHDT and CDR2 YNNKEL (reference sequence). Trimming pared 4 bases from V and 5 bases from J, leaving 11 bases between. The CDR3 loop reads CASSPTGQTEAFF. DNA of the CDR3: TGTGCCAGCAGCCCGACTGGGCAAACTGAAGCTTTCTTT.